This TCR beta chain derives from a study of T cell responses to AZD1222 COVID-19 vaccine. Overall study results and limits: Spike-specific TCR breadth and depth rose after two AZD1222 doses. Spike as a whole was targeted by vaccine-associated CD4 TCRs, dominant at 160-218 and 743-854.

Regarding this clone: The antigen is undetermined.

V was pared by 3 bases and J by 0 bases, with 5 bases of the junction left unmatched. The length of the CDR3 is 17 residues. In germline, CDR1 is LNHDA, CDR2 SQIVND (reference sequence). The table came from immunoSEQ multiplex PCR; TCRdb's copy has only in-frame clones and leaves some out. The sample records around 150,000 clones, 85% to 90% being singletons. The chain couples TRBV19 to TRBJ2-6, with TRBD1 identical over 7 bases. The sequencing used peripheral blood, collected on day 0 of AZD1222 vaccination. The receptor's source is an adult in good health. The CDR3 region has the DNA TGTGCCAGTAGTATGACAGGGACCTCCTCTGGGGCCAACGTCCTGACTTTC. Translated: CASSMTGTSSGANVLTF.